Each of the 25 T cell receptor beta chains below was sequenced from the same sample in a study of high-grade serous ovarian cancer treatment subgroups. Assay used: immunoSEQ multiplex PCR; TCRdb lists only in-frame clones, some missing. The sample holds some 4,000 clones, roughly 70% seen once. The tumor samples were collected prior to definitive surgery or chemotherapy. What was sequenced was tumor tissue. The receptors shown here come from a human donor with high-grade serous ovarian cancer.

This clone was detected only a few times. The chain combines TRBV5-4 with TRBJ1-2, with no clear D. Germline V gene sequence: CDR1 SGHNT, CDR2 YYREEE (reference sequence). V shed 6 bases and J shed 3 bases, with 12 bases lying between them. The CDR3 runs 13 residues. DNA for the CDR3: TGTGCCAGCATCTCGAATACGGACTATGGCTACACCTTC. It encodes CASISNTDYGYTF.

The table lists this clone with a few counts. The chain couples TRBV5-1 to TRBJ2-1; D unresolved. The CDR3 is 15 residues long. Germline assignment: CDR1 SGHRS and CDR2 YFSETQ. Trimming took 4 bases from V and 8 from J, leaving 19 bases between them. The CDR3 loop reads CASSTSEPEFDEQFF. The DNA of the CDR3 is TGCGCCAGCAGCACCTCCGAGCCCGAATTCGATGAGCAGTTCTTC.

This clone is deemed large. The rearrangement uses TRBV5-4 and TRBJ1-6; D unresolved. The germline V gene encodes CDR1 SGHNT and CDR2 YYREEE (reference sequence). The CDR3 consists of 13 residues. V lost 1 base and J lost 14, with 13 bases in between. Here the CDR3 DNA reads TGTGCCAGCAGCTTGCCCCCCGATCGGTCCCTCCACTTT. Protein sequence: CASSLPPDRSLHF.

The V call is TRBV30, the J call TRBJ2-3; no clear D gene. The CDR3 contains 12 residues. Trimming left V 2 bases short and J 15 bases short, with 18 bases between. Germline CDR1 reads GTSNPN; CDR2 reads SVGIG (reference sequence). As DNA, the CDR3 is TGTGCCTGGAGTCCCGGGCTCCCCCTCCTTTATTTT. It translates to CAWSPGLPLLYF.

This chain joins TRBV7-9 and TRBJ1-1, with no clear D. Germline CDR1 is SEHNR and CDR2 is FQNEAQ (reference sequence). CDR3 length equals 12 residues. Trimming left V 5 bases short and J 0 bases short, with 4 bases between. Here the CDR3 reads CASSLMNTEAFF. The CDR3 coding sequence is TGTGCCAGCAGCCTTATGAACACTGAAGCTTTCTTT.

Points on this clone: This CDR3 is also generated by other DNA sequences in the sample. The chain couples TRBV30 to TRBJ2-5; possible D gene TRBD2, 6 bases. V gave up 0 bases and J gave up 5 bases, with 10 bases separating them. Germline CDR1 reads GTSNPN; CDR2 reads SVGIG (reference sequence). This CDR3 has 13 residues. CDR3 sequence reads: CAWSVLRGETQYF. CDR3 sequence (DNA): TGTGCCTGGAGTGTCCTCCGGGGGGAGACCCAGTACTTC.

Worth noting for this clone: The same CDR3 arises from other DNA sequences in this sample as well. The J gene is TRBJ2-5, the V gene TRBV5-5, with D unclear. V lost 0 bases to trimming and J lost 1 base, with 7 bases between them. CDR1 and CDR2 from the germline V gene are SGHKS and YYEKEE (reference sequence). This CDR3 has 14 residues. CDR3: CASSLGLLQETQYF. The CDR3, as DNA: TGTGCCAGCAGCTTGGGGCTGCTCCAAGAGACCCAGTACTTC.

The V call is TRBV7-2, the J call TRBJ2-2; weak D call: TRBD2 (6 bases). The CDR3 sequence is 15 residues long. The V and J ends lost 5 bases and 2 bases respectively, with 12 bases between them. Germline values: CDR1 SGHTA, CDR2 FQGNSA. This chain's CDR3 is CASSKGLQNTGELFF. The CDR3 DNA reads as TGTGCCAGCAGCAAGGGACTCCAAAACACCGGGGAGCTGTTTTTT.

CDR3 sequence (DNA): TGTGCCAGCAGCCCCCAAGGTGGGCAGCCCCAGCATTTT. As protein: CASSPQGGQPQHF. The genes are TRBV7-3 and TRBJ1-5; the D is unclear. Per the germline V gene, CDR1 is SGHTA and CDR2 is FQGTGA. With 5 bases removed from V and 7 bases from J, the gap between germline ends came to 12 bases. The CDR3 loop spans 13 amino acids.

The chain is built from TRBV6-1 and TRBJ1-1, with 10 bases matching TRBD1. The germline gives CDR1 MNHNS, CDR2 SASEGT. V shed 5 bases, J shed 2 bases, and the junction held 5 bases outside the gene matches. The CDR3 is 15 residues long. CDR3 loop: CASSPRTGGNTEAFF. CDR3 nucleotide sequence: TGTGCCAGCAGTCCCAGGACAGGGGGAAACACTGAAGCTTTCTTT.

The chain joins TRBV15 to TRBJ1-1, with no clear D. Germline V gives CDR1 LNHNV, CDR2 YYDKDF (reference sequence). V was clipped by 8 bases and J by 4 bases, with 14 bases between them. This CDR3 contains 13 residues. Written as DNA, the CDR3 is TGTGCCACCTCGGCAGCGGGGATCACTGAAGCTTTCTTT. It is translated as CATSAAGITEAFF.

The chain combines TRBV5-5 with TRBJ2-1, with D uncertain. The V gene lost 2 bases and the J gene lost 0 bases, with 15 bases spanning the gap. The CDR3 is made up of 17 amino acids. CDR1 SGHKS and CDR2 YYEKEE come from the germline V gene (reference sequence). The chain's CDR3 is CASSFWDHSNSYNEQFF. CDR3 DNA: TGTGCCAGCAGCTTTTGGGATCACTCAAACTCCTACAATGAGCAGTTCTTC. Full variable domain (rest looked up from reference TRBV5-5 and TRBJ2-1): DAGVTQSPTHLIKTRGQQVTLRCSPISGHKSVSWYQQVLGQGPQFIFQYYEKEERGRGNFPDRFSARQFPNYSSELNVNALLLGDSALYLCASSFWDHSNSYNEQFFGPGTRLTVL.

This clone has just a few counts. The chain uses TRBV4-2 and TRBJ1-3; TRBD1 aligns across 7 bases. CDR1 and CDR2 from the germline V gene are LGHNA and YNFKEQ. Germline trimming cut 4 bases from V and 0 bases from J; bases unmatched to any gene: 3. The CDR3 has 15 residues. CDR3 sequence (DNA): TGTGCCAGCAGCCCGGGACAGCGCTCTGGAAACACCATATATTTT. Its translation: CASSPGQRSGNTIYF.

The chain combines TRBV30 with TRBJ2-5, with a possible D match to TRBD2 (5 bases). Germline V gene data show CDR1 as GTSNPN and CDR2 as SVGIG (reference sequence). Deletions cut 0 bases from V and 11 bases from J, with 13 bases between. The CDR3 spans 12 residues. The CDR3 sequence: CAWSVGVGEQYF. The CDR3, as DNA: TGTGCCTGGAGTGTAGGAGTTGGGGAGCAGTACTTC. The full variable domain, rest sourced from reference TRBV30 and TRBJ2-5, is SQTIHQWPATLVQPVGSPLSLECTVEGTSNPNLYWYRQAAGRGLQLLFYSVGIGQISSEVPQNLSASRPQDRQFILSSKKLLLSDSGFYLCAWSVGVGEQYFGPGTRLLVL.

J is TRBJ2-7 and V is TRBV5-6; 8 bases match TRBD2. Trimming cost V 2 bases and J 4 bases; bases outside gene matches: 11. The CDR3 consists of 16 residues. Germline V gene data show CDR1 as SGHDT and CDR2 as YYEEEE. The CDR3 DNA is TGTGCCAGCAGCTTAAGGGGCCGGGGGGGGTCTTACGAGCAGTACTTC. Amino acids: CASSLRGRGGSYEQYF.

The chain joins TRBV15 to TRBJ2-1; the D gene is possibly TRBD2 (6 bases). The CDR3 covers 13 residues. Looked up from germline, CDR1 is LNHNV and CDR2 is YYDKDF (reference sequence). The V and J ends lost 5 bases and 9 bases respectively, with 14 bases between them. CDR3 in amino acids: CATSGPGLAEQFF. CDR3 bases: TGTGCCACCAGCGGCCCGGGACTGGCTGAGCAGTTCTTC.

This chain uses TRBV5-5 with TRBJ2-2; 14 nucleotides align to TRBD2. The CDR3 has 19 amino acids. Germline values: CDR1 SGHKS, CDR2 YYEKEE (reference sequence). J lost 2 bases, V lost 5 bases, and 11 bases had no gene match. For the CDR3, the DNA is TGTGCCAGCAGGACTAACCCGACTAGCGGGGGGGCCAACACCGGGGAGCTGTTTTTT. Translated: CASRTNPTSGGANTGELFF.

The chain has TRBV2 and TRBJ1-2; TRBD1 matches 7 bases. This CDR3 has 12 residues. V lost 8 bases, J lost 8 bases, and 8 bases stayed unmatched. CDR1 is SNHLY, CDR2 FYNNEI, per germline. This CDR3 reads CASHIGTAGYTF. CDR3 DNA: TGTGCCAGCCATATAGGGACAGCCGGCTACACCTTC.

This clone appeared a few times. V and J are TRBV28 and TRBJ1-1; unclear D gene. The germline V gene has CDR1 MDHEN and CDR2 SYDVKM. V was cut by 3 bases and J by 4 bases, with 9 bases left in between. The CDR3 sequence is 13 residues long. The chain's CDR3 is CASSLKRFTEAFF. CDR3 DNA sequence: TGTGCCAGCAGTTTGAAGAGGTTCACTGAAGCTTTCTTT.

The sample holds one count of this clone. V gene TRBV12-2 combines with J gene TRBJ2-5. TRBV12-2 is designated a pseudogene. The length of the CDR3 is 16 residues. The CDR3 sequence is CASRLLVRGVRETQYF. The CDR3 bases are TGTGCAAGTCGCTTATTAGTCAGAGGGGTCCGAGAGACCCAGTACTTC.

This clone was detected only a few times. The chain is built from TRBV7-2 and TRBJ1-5; possible D gene TRBD1, 6 bases. CDR1 is SGHTA and CDR2 is FQGNSA in the germline V gene. The CDR3 totals 15 residues. V lost 2 bases and J 8 bases, leaving 16 bases between the germline ends. CDR3: CASSLPGRGREPQHF. CDR3 in DNA: TGTGCCAGCAGCTTACCCGGGCGGGGGCGAGAGCCCCAGCATTTT.

The rearrangement uses TRBV15 and TRBJ1-1, with D unresolved. The length of the CDR3 is 15 residues. The ends were cut back, 4 bases at V and 3 bases at J, with 15 bases in the middle. The germline V gene encodes CDR1 LNHNV and CDR2 YYDKDF (reference sequence). The CDR3 bases are TGTGCCACCAGCAACCCGGCCTCCTCTTACACTGAAGCTTTCTTT. This encodes CATSNPASSYTEAFF.

The V call is TRBV9, the J call TRBJ2-7, with D tentatively TRBD2 (6 bases). This CDR3 is 16 amino acids long. CDR1 and CDR2 (germline): SGDLS, YYNGEE. With 0 bases removed from V and 2 bases from J, the gap between germline ends came to 15 bases. In DNA, the CDR3 is TGTGCCAGCAGCGTAGACGGAGGGACGGGTGCCTACGAGCAGTACTTC. Amino acid sequence: CASSVDGGTGAYEQYF.

CDR3 loop: CASSEASRRQPQHF. The CDR3 region has the DNA TGTGCCAGCAGTGAAGCTTCCCGACGACAGCCCCAGCATTTT. This chain uses TRBV2 with TRBJ1-5; D is uncertain. V lost 0 bases and J lost 7, with 10 bases in between. From germline, CDR1 is SNHLY and CDR2 FYNNEI. CDR3 size: 14 residues.

This chain links TRBV5-4 with TRBJ1-2, with a tentative D call TRBD1 (6 bases). The CDR3 consists of 11 residues. V was shortened by 4 bases and J by 8 bases, with 9 bases between the two germline ends. Germline V lookup: CDR1 SGHNT, CDR2 YYREEE (reference sequence). Written as DNA, the CDR3 is TGTGCCAGCAGCCCAGGGGACGGCTACACCTTC. Protein sequence: CASSPGDGYTF.